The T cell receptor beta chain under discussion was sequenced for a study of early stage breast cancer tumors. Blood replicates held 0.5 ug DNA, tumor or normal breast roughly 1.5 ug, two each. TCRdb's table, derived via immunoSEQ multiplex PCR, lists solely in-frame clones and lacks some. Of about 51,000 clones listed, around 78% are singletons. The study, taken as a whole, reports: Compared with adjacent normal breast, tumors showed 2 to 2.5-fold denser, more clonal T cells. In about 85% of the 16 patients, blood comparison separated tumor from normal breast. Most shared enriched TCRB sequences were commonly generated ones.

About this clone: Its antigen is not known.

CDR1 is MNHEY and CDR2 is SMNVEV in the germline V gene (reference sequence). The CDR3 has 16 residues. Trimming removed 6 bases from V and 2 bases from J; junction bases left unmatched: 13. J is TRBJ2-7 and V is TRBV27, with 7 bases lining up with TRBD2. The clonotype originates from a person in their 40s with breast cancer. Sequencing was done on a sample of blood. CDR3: CASRTIGSGSTYEQYF. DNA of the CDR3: TGTGCCAGCAGGACCATAGGTAGCGGGTCCACCTACGAGCAGTACTTC.